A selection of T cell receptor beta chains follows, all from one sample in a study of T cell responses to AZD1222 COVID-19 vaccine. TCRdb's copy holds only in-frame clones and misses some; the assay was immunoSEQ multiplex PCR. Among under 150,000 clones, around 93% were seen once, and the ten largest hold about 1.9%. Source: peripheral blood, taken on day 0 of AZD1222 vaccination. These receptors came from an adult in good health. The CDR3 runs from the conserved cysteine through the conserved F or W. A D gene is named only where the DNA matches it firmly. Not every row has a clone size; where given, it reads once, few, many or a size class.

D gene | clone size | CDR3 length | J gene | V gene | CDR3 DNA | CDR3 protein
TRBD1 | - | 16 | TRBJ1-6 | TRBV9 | TGTGCCAGCAGCGTAGGTGGGACAGGGACGCGTTCACCCCTCCACTTT | CASSVGGTGTRSPLHF
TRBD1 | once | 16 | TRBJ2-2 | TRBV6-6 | TGTGCCAGCAGGGAGACAGGGGCGCTAAACACCGGGGAGCTGTTTTTT | CASRETGALNTGELFF
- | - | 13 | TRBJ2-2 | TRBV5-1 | TGCGCCAGCAGCTTGGGACCCCAATCCGAGCTGTTTTTT | CASSLGPQSELFF
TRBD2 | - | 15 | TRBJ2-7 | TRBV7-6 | TGTGCCAGCAGCTTACCAGCGGGAGGGGTCTACGAGCAGTACTTC | CASSLPAGGVYEQYF
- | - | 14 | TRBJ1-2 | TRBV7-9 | TGTGCCAGCACCTTAACCGAGGGGACCTATGGCTACACCTTC | CASTLTEGTYGYTF
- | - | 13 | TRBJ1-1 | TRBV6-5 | TGTGCCAGCAAACCGACAGGGAACACTGAAGCTTTCTTT | CASKPTGNTEAFF
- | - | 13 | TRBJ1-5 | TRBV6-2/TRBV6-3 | TGTGCCAGCAGTCCGGGACTCAATCAGCCCCAGCATTTT | CASSPGLNQPQHF
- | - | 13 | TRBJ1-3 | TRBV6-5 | TGTGCCAGCAGGGGTGGCTCTGGAAACACCATATATTTT | CASRGGSGNTIYF
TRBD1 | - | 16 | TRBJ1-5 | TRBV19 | TGTGCCAGTAGTATACCGGGACAGGGGCCCAATCAGCCCCAGCATTTT | CASSIPGQGPNQPQHF
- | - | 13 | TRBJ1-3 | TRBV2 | TGTGCCAGCAGTTGGGCAGGGGAGAACACCATATATTTT | CASSWAGENTIYF
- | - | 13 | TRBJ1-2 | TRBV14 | TGTGCCAGCAGCCAAGGACACCTCTATGGCTACACCTTC | CASSQGHLYGYTF
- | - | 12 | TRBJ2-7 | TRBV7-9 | TGTGCCAGCAGTTTACGGGGGAACGAGCAGTACTTC | CASSLRGNEQYF
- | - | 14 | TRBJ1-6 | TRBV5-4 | TGTGCCAGCAGCTTGGATGGGGCCAATTCACCCCTCCACTTT | CASSLDGANSPLHF
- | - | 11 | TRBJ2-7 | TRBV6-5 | TGTGCCAGCGGGACTTTTCGGGAGCAGTACTTC | CASGTFREQYF
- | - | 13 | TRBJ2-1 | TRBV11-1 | TGTGCCAGCAGCTTACGCAGATACAATGAGCAGTTCTTC | CASSLRRYNEQFF
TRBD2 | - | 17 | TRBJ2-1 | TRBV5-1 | TGCGCCAGCAGCCCCTTATCTGGACTTAGCGGGAGAAATGAGCAGTTCTTC | CASSPLSGLSGRNEQFF
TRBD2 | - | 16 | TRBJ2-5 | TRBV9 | TGTGCCAGCAGCGTAGCTTTAGCGGGGGTGGGAGAGACCCAGTACTTC | CASSVALAGVGETQYF
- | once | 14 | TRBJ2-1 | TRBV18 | TGTGCCAGCTCACCACCTAGCGGTTACAATGAGCAGTTCTTC | CASSPPSGYNEQFF
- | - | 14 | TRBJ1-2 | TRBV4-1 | TGCGCCAGCAGCGACGGCGTTGGAAACTATGGCTACACCTTC | CASSDGVGNYGYTF
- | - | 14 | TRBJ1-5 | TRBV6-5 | TGTGCCAGCAGTTACCTCCCGGGGAATCAGCCCCAGCATTTT | CASSYLPGNQPQHF
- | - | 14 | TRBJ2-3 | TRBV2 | TGTGCCAGCAGGGTTGGGTGGGGTAAAGATACGCAGTATTTT | CASRVGWGKDTQYF
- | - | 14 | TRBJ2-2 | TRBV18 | TGTGCCAGCTCACCACGCAAGGGAACCGGGGAGCTGTTTTTT | CASSPRKGTGELFF
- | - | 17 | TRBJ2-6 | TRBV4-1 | TGCGCCAGCAGCCAAGTCCCAACGAGCTCTGGGGCCAACGTCCTGACTTTC | CASSQVPTSSGANVLTF
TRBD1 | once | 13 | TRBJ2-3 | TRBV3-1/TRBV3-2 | TGTGCCACCTCGGACAGGATGACAGATACGCAGTATTTT | CATSDRMTDTQYF
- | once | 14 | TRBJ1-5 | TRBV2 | TGTGCCAGCAGTGACACCAATAGCAATCAGCCCCAGCATTTT | CASSDTNSNQPQHF
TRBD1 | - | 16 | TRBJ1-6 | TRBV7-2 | TGTGCCAGCAGCCTGAGGGGACAGAACTATAATTCACCCCTCCACTTT | CASSLRGQNYNSPLHF
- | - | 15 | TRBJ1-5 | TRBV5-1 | TGCGCCAGCAGCTTGGCCGGTCAGAGAAATCAGCCCCAGCATTTT | CASSLAGQRNQPQHF
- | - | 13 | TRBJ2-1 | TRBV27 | TGTGCCAGCAGTTTCGGGGCCTACAATGAGCAGTTCTTC | CASSFGAYNEQFF
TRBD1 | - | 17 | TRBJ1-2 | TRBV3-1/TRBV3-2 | TGTGCCAGCAGCCGTCCCGGGACAGGGGAGGCTAACTATGGCTACACCTTC | CASSRPGTGEANYGYTF
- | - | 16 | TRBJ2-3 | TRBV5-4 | TGTGCCAGCAGCTTGGTGGCTAGCGAAAGCACAGATACGCAGTATTTT | CASSLVASESTDTQYF
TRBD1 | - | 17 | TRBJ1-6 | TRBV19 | TGTGCCAGTAGTACGGGACAGCCAGGGTCCTATAATTCACCCCTCCACTTT | CASSTGQPGSYNSPLHF
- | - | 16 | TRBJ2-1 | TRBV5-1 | TGCGCCAGCAGCCCCATGGGAGGGGGGGCTTACAATGAGCAGTTCTTC | CASSPMGGGAYNEQFF
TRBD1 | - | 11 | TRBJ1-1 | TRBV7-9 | TGTGCCAGCAGCTATCAGGGGGAGGCTTTCTTT | CASSYQGEAFF
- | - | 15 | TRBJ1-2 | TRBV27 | TGTGCCAGCAGAACAGGCGGCGCCCCATGGGGTGGCTACACCTTC | CASRTGGAPWGGYTF
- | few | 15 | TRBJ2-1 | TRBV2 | TGTGCCAGCAGTTTTCAGGGTGTTGGTATAGGTGAGCAGTTCTTC | CASSFQGVGIGEQFF
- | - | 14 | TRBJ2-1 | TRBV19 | TGTGCCAGTAGTATTCGGCTATCTCCGAATGAGCAGTTCTTC | CASSIRLSPNEQFF
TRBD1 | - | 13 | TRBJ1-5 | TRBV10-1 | TGCGCCAGCAGGGACAGGGGAAATCAGCCCCAGCATTTT | CASRDRGNQPQHF
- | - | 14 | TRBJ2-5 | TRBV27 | TGTGCCAGCAGTTTATCGGTGGGGGGTGAGACCCAGTACTTC | CASSLSVGGETQYF
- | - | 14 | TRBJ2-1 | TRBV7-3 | TGTGCCAGCAGCCCCCAAGGGACCAACAATGAGCAGTTCTTC | CASSPQGTNNEQFF
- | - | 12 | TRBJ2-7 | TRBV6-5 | TGTGCCAGCAGTCGAAGCTCCTACGAGCAGTACTTC | CASSRSSYEQYF
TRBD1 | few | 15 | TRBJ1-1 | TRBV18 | TGTGCCAGCTCAAGCGGGACAGGGAGGAACACTGAAGCTTTCTTT | CASSSGTGRNTEAFF
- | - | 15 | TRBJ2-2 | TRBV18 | TGTGCCAGCTCACCTCTGGGCCCGAACACCGGGGAGCTGTTTTTT | CASSPLGPNTGELFF
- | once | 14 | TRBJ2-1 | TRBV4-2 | TGTGCCAGCAGCCAAGAACTGGTAGACAATGAGCAGTTCTTC | CASSQELVDNEQFF
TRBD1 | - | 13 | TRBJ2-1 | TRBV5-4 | TGTGCCAGCAGCACAGACAGGGGGATTGAGCAGTTCTTC | CASSTDRGIEQFF
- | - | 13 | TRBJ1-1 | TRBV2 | TGTGCCAGCACTTGGATCCCCCCGGCTGAAGCTTTCTTT | CASTWIPPAEAFF
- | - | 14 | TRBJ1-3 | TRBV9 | TGTGCCAGCAGCCGGGAGGACTCTGGAAACACCATATATTTT | CASSREDSGNTIYF
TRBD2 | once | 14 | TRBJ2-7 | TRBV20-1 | TGCAGTGCTAGTAATGCCGGGACTAGGTACGAGCAGTACTTC | CSASNAGTRYEQYF
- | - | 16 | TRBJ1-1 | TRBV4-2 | TGTGCCAGCAGCCAAGAGATGCCCCCGGGACACAGTGAAGCTTTCTTT | CASSQEMPPGHSEAFF
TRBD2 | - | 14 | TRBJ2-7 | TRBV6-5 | TGTGCCAGCAGGACTAGCGGGGCATCCTACGAGCAGTACTTC | CASRTSGASYEQYF
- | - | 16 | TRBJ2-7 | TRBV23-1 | TGCGCCAGCAGTCAATCTTCAGGGGTCCCATCCTACGAGCAGTACTTC | CASSQSSGVPSYEQYF
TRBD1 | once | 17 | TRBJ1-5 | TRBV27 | TGTGCCAGCACAGGGGGCACTAAGGTTAGAAGCAATCAGCCCCAGCATTTT | CASTGGTKVRSNQPQHF
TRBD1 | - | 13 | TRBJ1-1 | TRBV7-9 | TGTGCCAGCAGCGGACAGGGGGACACTGAAGCTTTCTTT | CASSGQGDTEAFF
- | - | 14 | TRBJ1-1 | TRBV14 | TGTGCCAGCAGCCAAGATATGACGAACACTGAAGCTTTCTTT | CASSQDMTNTEAFF
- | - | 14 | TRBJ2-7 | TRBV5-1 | TGCGCCAGCAGCCTGGGCCAGGTTGCCTACGAGCAGTACTTC | CASSLGQVAYEQYF
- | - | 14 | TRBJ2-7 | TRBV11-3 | TGTGCCCAAGTCCGAAGGTCTACGGCCAACGAGCAGTACTTC | CAQVRRSTANEQYF
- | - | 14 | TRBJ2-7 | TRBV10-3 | TGTGCCATCAGTTCAATTGAAGGTCCCTACGAGCAGTACTTC | CAISSIEGPYEQYF
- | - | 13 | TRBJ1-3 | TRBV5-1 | TGCGCCAGCAGCTGGGGACAACGGGACACCATATATTTT | CASSWGQRDTIYF
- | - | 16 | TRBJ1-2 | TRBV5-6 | TGTGCCAGCAGCTGGGACACAGCACTAGCTAACTATGGCTACACCTTC | CASSWDTALANYGYTF
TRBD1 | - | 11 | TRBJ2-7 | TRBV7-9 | TGTGCCAGCAGCGGGACAGGCGAGCAGTACTTC | CASSGTGEQYF
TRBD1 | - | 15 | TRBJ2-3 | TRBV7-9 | TGTGCCAGCAGCCGGCCGGGACAGGGTATGGATACGCAGTATTTT | CASSRPGQGMDTQYF